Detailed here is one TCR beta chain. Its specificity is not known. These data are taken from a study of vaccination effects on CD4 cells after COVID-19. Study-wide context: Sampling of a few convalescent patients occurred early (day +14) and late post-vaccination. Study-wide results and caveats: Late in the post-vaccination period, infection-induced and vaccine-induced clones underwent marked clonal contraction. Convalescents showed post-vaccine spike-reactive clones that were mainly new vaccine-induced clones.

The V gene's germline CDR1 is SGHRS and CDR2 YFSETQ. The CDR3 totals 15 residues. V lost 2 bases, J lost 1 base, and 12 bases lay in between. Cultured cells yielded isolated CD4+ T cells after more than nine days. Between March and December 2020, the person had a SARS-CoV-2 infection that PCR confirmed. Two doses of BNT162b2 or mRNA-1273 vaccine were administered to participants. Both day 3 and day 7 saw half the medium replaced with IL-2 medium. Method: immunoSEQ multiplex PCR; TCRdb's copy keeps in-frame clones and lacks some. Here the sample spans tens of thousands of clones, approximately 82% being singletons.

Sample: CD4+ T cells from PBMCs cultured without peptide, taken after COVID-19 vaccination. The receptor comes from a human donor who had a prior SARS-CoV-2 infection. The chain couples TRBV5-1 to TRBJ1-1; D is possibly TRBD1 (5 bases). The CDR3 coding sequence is TGCGCCAGCAGCTTCGTTACAGGATCGAACACTGAAGCTTTCTTT. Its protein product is CASSFVTGSNTEAFF.